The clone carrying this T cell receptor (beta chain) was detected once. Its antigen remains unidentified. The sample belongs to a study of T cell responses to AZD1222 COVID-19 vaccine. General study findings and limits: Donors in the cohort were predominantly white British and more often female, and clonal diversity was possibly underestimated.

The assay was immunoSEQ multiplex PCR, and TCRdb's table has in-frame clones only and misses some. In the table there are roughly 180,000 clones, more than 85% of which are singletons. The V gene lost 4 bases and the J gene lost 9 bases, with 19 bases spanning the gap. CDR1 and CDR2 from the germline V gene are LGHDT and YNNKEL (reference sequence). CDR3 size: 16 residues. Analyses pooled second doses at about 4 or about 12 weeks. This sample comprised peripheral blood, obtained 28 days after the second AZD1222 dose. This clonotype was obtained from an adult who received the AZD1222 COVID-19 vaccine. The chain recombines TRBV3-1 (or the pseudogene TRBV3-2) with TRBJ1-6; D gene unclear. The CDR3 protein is CASSRRFDTLGSPLHF. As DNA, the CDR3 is TGTGCCAGCAGCCGACGGTTCGACACTCTAGGTTCACCCCTCCACTTT.